One T cell receptor beta chain is described in this entry. No antigen is known for it. It has no much larger one-base neighbor in the sample; base qualities were not kept. The intended sense of this specimen's time point label: after neoadjuvant nivolumab, at surgical resection. The patients had newly diagnosed stage II-IVA oral cavity squamous cell carcinoma and had not received any prior systemic or radiation treatment. The cohort consisted of patients with HPV-negative, locally advanced oral cavity squamous cell carcinoma. Peripheral blood mononuclear cells were analyzed directly, without maintenance or expansion in culture. Samples came from a longitudinal correlative study of a single-arm phase II trial of neoadjuvant nivolumab in oral cavity squamous cell carcinoma. Genomic DNA-based TCRbeta sequencing was performed on subject-matched pre- and post-treatment PBMCs and tumors from three responders and three non-responders. Peripheral blood mononuclear cells were collected once before nivolumab treatment and again after treatment, at the time of surgery. The Maxwell RSC DNA from Cells kit was used to extract genomic DNA from PBMCs.

The entry originates in a study of neoadjuvant anti-PD-1 for oral cavity cancer (dated by TCRdb to the early 2020s). In the study overall: Before undergoing curative-intent surgical resection, most patients got three to four biweekly nivolumab doses at 3 mg/kg. For patients who did not progress, a fourth nivolumab dose was given around day 43, followed by definitive surgical resection on days 50-56. Under RECIST 1.1, a patient counted as a responder if showing complete response, partial response or stable disease, and as a non-responder if showing progression. The parent correlative cohort included roughly 12 patients, with an approximately 31% response rate. Results the study describes overall, beyond this receptor: Higher pretreatment blood TCRbeta clonality and lower post-treatment tumor TCRbeta clonality were correlated with higher pretreatment blood Treg/Th17 ratios. After neoadjuvant nivolumab, significantly higher T cell clonality (Gini index) was found within PBMCs in non-responders than in responders. The TCR analyses had only a few patients in each response group, and the authors called for validation in larger cohorts.

Looking up the germline V gene yields CDR1 ENHRY and CDR2 SYGVKD. The CDR3 runs 16 residues from the cysteine to the phenylalanine. The retained sequence is limited to the CDR3, 48 bases, with the frame set at the first base. V has 4 bases trimmed and J has 0 bases trimmed; junction bases matching no gene number 0. For deep sequencing, PBMC libraries mostly used around 470 ng of input genomic DNA, with six replicates for each sample. Following the manufacturer's instructions, the team built TCRbeta libraries using the immunoSEQ hsTCRbeta kit. The completed libraries were mixed into a single pool at 3 nM, then sequenced with an Illumina NovaSeq 6000 S4 flow cell. In the source study's methods: The immunoSEQ Analyzer handled quality control and preprocessing of the raw data. The analysis was limited to productive rearrangements, and each clonotype was defined by a unique CDR3 amino acid sequence. Repertoire clonality was estimated as the Gini-Simpson index, computed with the R package tcR. Student's t test was used to compare Gini indices, and Pearson correlation was used to assess associations with tumor size change. Held by TCRdb, this immuneACCESS table contains in-frame sequences only and omits some clones. Under half of the omission traces to an unresolved V gene where checked; the cause of the rest is unknown. From that table come the V and J calls and clone size; the DNA was used to work out D and trimming. The sample table lists roughly 14,000 clones, nearly 75% of them with a count of one. The ten largest clonotypes hold about 2% of the sample.

This specimen was PBMCs, taken after nivolumab (anti-PD-1) treatment. This chain joins TRBV10-3 to TRBJ2-2; 12 of the junction bases match TRBD2. This TCR was recovered from a person between 40 and 80 years old with oral cavity squamous cell carcinoma. The nucleotide sequence is TGTGCCATCAGTGGGACTAGCGGGACGAACACCGGGGAGCTGTTTTTT. This codes for CAISGTSGTNTGELFF.